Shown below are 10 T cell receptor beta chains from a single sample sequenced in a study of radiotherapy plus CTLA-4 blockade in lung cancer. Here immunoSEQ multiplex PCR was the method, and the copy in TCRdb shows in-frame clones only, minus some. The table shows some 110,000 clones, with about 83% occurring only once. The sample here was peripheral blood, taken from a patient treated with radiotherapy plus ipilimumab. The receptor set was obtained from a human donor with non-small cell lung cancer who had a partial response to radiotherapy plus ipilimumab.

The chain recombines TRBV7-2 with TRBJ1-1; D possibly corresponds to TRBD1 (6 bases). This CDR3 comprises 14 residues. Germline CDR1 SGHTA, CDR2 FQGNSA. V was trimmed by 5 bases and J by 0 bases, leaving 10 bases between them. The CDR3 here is CASSEGVLNTEAFF. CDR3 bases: TGTGCCAGCAGCGAGGGGGTATTGAACACTGAAGCTTTCTTT.

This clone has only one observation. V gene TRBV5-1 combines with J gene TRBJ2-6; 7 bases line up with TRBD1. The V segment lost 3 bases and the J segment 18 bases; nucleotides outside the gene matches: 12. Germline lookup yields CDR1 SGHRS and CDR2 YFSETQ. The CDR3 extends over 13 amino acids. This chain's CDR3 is CASSSRDSAQRTF. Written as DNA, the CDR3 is TGCGCCAGCAGCTCCCGGGACAGTGCCCAAAGGACTTTC.

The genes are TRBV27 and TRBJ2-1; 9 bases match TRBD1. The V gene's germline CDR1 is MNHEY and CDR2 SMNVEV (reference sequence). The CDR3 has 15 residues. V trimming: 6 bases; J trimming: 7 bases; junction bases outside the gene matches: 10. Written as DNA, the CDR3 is TGTGCCAGCAGGTCCGGGACAGGGCAGTGGAATGAGCAGTTCTTC. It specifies CASRSGTGQWNEQFF.

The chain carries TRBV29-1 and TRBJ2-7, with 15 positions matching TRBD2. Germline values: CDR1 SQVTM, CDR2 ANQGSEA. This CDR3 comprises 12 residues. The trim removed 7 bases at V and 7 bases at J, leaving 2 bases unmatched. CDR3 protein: CSAGLAGGEQYV. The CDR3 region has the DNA TGCAGCGCTGGACTAGCGGGAGGGGAGCAGTACGTC.

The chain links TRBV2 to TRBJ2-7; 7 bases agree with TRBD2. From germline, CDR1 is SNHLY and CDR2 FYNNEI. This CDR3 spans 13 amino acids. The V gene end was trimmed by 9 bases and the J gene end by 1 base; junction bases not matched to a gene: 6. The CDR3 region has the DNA TGTGCCAGTCTAGCGGACGCTTCCTACGAGCAGTACTTC. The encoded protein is CASLADASYEQYF.

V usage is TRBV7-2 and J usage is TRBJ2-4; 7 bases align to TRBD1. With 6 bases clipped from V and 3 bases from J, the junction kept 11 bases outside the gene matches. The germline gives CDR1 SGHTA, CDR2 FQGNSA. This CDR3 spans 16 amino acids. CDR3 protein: CASRGTVVGGKNIQYF. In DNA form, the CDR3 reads TGTGCCAGCAGGGGGACAGTAGTAGGTGGCAAAAACATTCAGTACTTC. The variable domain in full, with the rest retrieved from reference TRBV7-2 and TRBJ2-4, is GAGVSQSPSNKVTEKGKDVELRCDPISGHTALYWYRQSLGQGLEFLIYFQGNSAPDKSGLPSDRFSAERTGGSVSTLTIQRTQQEDSAVYLCASRGTVVGGKNIQYFGAGTRLSVL.

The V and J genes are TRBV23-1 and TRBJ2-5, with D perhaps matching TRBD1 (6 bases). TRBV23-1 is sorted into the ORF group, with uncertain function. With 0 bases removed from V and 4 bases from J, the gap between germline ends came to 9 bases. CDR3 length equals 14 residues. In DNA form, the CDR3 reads TGCGCCAGCAGTCAATCTTGCAGGGGAGAGACCCAGTACTTC. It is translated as CASSQSCRGETQYF.

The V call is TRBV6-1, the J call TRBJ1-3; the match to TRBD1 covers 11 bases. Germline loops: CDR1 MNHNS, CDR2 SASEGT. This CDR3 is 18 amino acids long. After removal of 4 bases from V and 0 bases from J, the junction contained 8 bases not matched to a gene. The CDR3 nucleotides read TGTGCCAGCAGTGGACAGTTGGGGACAGGGGGCTCTGGAAACACCATATATTTT. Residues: CASSGQLGTGGSGNTIYF.

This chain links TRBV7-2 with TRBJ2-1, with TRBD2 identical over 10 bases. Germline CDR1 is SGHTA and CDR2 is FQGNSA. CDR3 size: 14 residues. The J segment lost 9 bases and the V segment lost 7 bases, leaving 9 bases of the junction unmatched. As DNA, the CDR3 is TGTGCCAGCACGAGGAGCGGGAGGGTTGGTGAGCAGTTCTTC. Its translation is CASTRSGRVGEQFF.

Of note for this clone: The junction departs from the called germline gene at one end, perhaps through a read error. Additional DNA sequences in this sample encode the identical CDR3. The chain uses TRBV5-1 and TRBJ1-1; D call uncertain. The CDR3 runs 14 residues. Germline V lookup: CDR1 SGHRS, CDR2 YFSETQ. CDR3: CASSLAGGNTEAFF. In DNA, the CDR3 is TGCGCCAGCAGTTTGGCAGGAGGGAACACTGAAGCTTTCTTT.